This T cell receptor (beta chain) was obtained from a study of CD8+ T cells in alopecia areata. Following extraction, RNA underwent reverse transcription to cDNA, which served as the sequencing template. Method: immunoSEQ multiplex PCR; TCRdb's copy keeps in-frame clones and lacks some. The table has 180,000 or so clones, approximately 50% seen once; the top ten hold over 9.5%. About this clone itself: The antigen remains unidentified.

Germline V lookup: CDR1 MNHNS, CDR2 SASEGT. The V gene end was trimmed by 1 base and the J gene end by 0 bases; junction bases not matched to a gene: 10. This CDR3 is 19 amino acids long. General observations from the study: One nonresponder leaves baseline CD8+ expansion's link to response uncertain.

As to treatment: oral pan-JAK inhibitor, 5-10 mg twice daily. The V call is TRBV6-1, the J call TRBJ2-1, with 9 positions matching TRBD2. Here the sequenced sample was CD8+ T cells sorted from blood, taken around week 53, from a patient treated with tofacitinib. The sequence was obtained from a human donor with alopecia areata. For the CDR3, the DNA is TGTGCCAGCAGTGAAGTCCGACTAGCGGCCACTCGCTCCTACAATGAGCAGTTCTTC. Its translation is CASSEVRLAATRSYNEQFF.